This is a list of T cell receptor beta chains from one sample in a study of T cell responses to AZD1222 COVID-19 vaccine. Assay: immunoSEQ multiplex PCR; the TCRdb copy retains only in-frame clones and omits some. The table shows over 150,000 clones, with 86% occurring only once. This material consisted of peripheral blood, taken on day 0 of MenACWY control vaccination. Receptors originate from an adult in good health. Both conserved end residues are part of each CDR3. The D gene is left open where the match is weak. Size tells how often a clone was seen (once, few, many) or the class of an expanded clone, and some rows leave it out.

size: -; D: TRBD1; J: TRBJ1-3; V: TRBV2; DNA: TGTGCCAGCAGTGCGGGCAGGGGGCCTCACTCTGGAAACACCATATATTTT; CDR3: CASSAGRGPHSGNTIYF
size: -; D: -; J: TRBJ2-6; V: TRBV5-4; DNA: TGTGCCAGCAGCTTAAGGTCTGGGGCCAACGTCCTGACTTTC; CDR3: CASSLRSGANVLTF
size: -; D: TRBD2; J: TRBJ2-7; V: TRBV2; DNA: TGTGCCAGCAGTCCCGGGACTAGCATAAGCGAGCAGTACTTC; CDR3: CASSPGTSISEQYF
size: -; D: -; J: TRBJ2-7; V: TRBV7-9; DNA: TGTGCCAGCAGCCCTAGGGGGGGGGCCCCCTACGAGCAGTACTTC; CDR3: CASSPRGGAPYEQYF
size: -; D: TRBD1; J: TRBJ1-1; V: TRBV29-1; DNA: TGCAGCGTGTTCCGACAGGGTACAGGGGTAGCTTTCTTT; CDR3: CSVFRQGTGVAFF
size: -; D: -; J: TRBJ1-5; V: TRBV10-3; DNA: TGTGCCATCAGTGGGAGGGCGGGGCAGCCCCAGCATTTT; CDR3: CAISGRAGQPQHF
size: -; D: -; J: TRBJ1-2; V: TRBV5-6; DNA: TGTGCCAGCATCCTTTGGGGGGGGTCTGGCTATGGCTACACCTTC; CDR3: CASILWGGSGYGYTF
size: -; D: -; J: TRBJ2-7; V: TRBV6-2/TRBV6-3; DNA: TGTGCCAGCAGTCATGGAGACGGTTACGAGCAGTACTTC; CDR3: CASSHGDGYEQYF
size: -; D: TRBD2; J: TRBJ2-7; V: TRBV11-3; DNA: TGTGCCAGCAGACGTCGGGCGGGAGGGACCTCCTACGAGCAGTACTTC; CDR3: CASRRRAGGTSYEQYF
size: -; D: -; J: TRBJ1-2; V: TRBV7-8; DNA: TGTGCCAGCAGCTTAGACTTACGGGGGCCTGGCTACACCTTC; CDR3: CASSLDLRGPGYTF
size: -; D: -; J: TRBJ2-3; V: TRBV13; DNA: TGTGCCAGCAGCCTGACTCCAGATACGCAGTATTTT; CDR3: CASSLTPDTQYF
size: -; D: -; J: TRBJ1-5; V: TRBV11-2; DNA: TGTGCCAGCAGCTTAGATTCCCTTAGCAATCAGCCCCAGCATTTT; CDR3: CASSLDSLSNQPQHF
size: -; D: -; J: TRBJ1-3; V: TRBV6-1; DNA: TGTGCCAGCAGTGAATTTTCCGGAAACACCATATATTTT; CDR3: CASSEFSGNTIYF
size: -; D: TRBD1; J: TRBJ1-5; V: TRBV7-9; DNA: TGTGCCAGCAGCCCTTGGACAGGGTATTTTCAGCCCCAGCATTTT; CDR3: CASSPWTGYFQPQHF
size: once; D: TRBD1; J: TRBJ1-2; V: TRBV6-5; DNA: TGTGCCAGCATTCCGACAGGGGGCCGAGGCTACACCTTC; CDR3: CASIPTGGRGYTF
size: -; D: TRBD1; J: TRBJ2-2; V: TRBV5-8; DNA: TGTGCCAGCAGACCCAACAGGGGTTCCGGGGAGCTGTTTTTT; CDR3: CASRPNRGSGELFF
size: -; D: -; J: TRBJ1-4; V: TRBV9; DNA: TGTGCCAGCAGCCCAAATAGACTTACAACTAATGAAAAACTGTTTTTT; CDR3: CASSPNRLTTNEKLFF
size: -; D: TRBD2; J: TRBJ2-1; V: TRBV11-3; DNA: TGTGCCAGCAGCTTAGACCTAGCGGGAACCTACAATGAGCAGTTCTTC; CDR3: CASSLDLAGTYNEQFF
size: -; D: -; J: TRBJ2-3; V: TRBV7-2; DNA: TGTGCCAGCAGTCAAGCTGGGCTAAATACGCAGTATTTT; CDR3: CASSQAGLNTQYF
size: -; D: TRBD1; J: TRBJ2-7; V: TRBV6-1; DNA: TGTGCCAGCAGTGCCTACCGGGACAGAAGATCCTCCTACGAGCAGTACTTC; CDR3: CASSAYRDRRSSYEQYF
size: once; D: -; J: TRBJ1-4; V: TRBV5-1; DNA: TGCGCCAGCAGCTTGGGGGCTAATGAAAAACTGTTTTTT; CDR3: CASSLGANEKLFF
size: -; D: -; J: TRBJ2-7; V: TRBV5-4; DNA: TGTGCCAGCAGCTTGACAGGGATATACGAGCAGTACTTC; CDR3: CASSLTGIYEQYF
size: -; D: -; J: TRBJ1-6; V: TRBV3-1/TRBV3-2; DNA: TGTGCCAGCAGCCAAGTTCGAGGGAATTCACCCCTCCACTTT; CDR3: CASSQVRGNSPLHF
size: -; D: -; J: TRBJ1-4; V: TRBV5-1; DNA: TGCGCCAGCAGCTTGGCCCGGAGGACTAATGAAAAACTGTTTTTT; CDR3: CASSLARRTNEKLFF
size: -; D: TRBD2; J: TRBJ2-7; V: TRBV18; DNA: TGTGCCAGCTCACCCGGAGGTCGGGAGGGGACCTACGAGCAGTACTTC; CDR3: CASSPGGREGTYEQYF
size: -; D: -; J: TRBJ1-1; V: TRBV13; DNA: TGTGCCAGCAGCTTATCTGGGGGCGGGCAGGGGATGTTCTTT; CDR3: CASSLSGGGQGMFF
size: -; D: TRBD1; J: TRBJ1-6; V: TRBV28; DNA: TGTGCCAGCAGGACAGGGGGCGGGAATTCACCCCTCCACTTT; CDR3: CASRTGGGNSPLHF
size: once; D: -; J: TRBJ2-7; V: TRBV29-1; DNA: TGCAGCGTCTCGAATGACCAGCAGTACTTC; CDR3: CSVSNDQQYF
size: -; D: -; J: TRBJ1-5; V: TRBV5-1; DNA: TGCGCCAGCAGCTTGGCCGAACGGGGCCGTATGAGATATAGCAATCAGCCCCAGCATTTT; CDR3: CASSLAERGRMRYSNQPQHF
size: once; D: -; J: TRBJ1-1; V: TRBV2; DNA: TGTGCCAGCAGTGAAAGCTTGAGGAGGGGACCCTTGAACACTGAAGCTTTCTTT; CDR3: CASSESLRRGPLNTEAFF
size: -; D: -; J: TRBJ1-2; V: TRBV3-1/TRBV3-2; DNA: TGTGCCAGCAGCGGGAATTTACACACCTTC; CDR3: CASSGNLHTF
size: few; D: -; J: TRBJ2-1; V: TRBV27; DNA: TGTGCCAGCAGTAGACGCCGGGACTCCGAGACATACAATGAGCAGTTCTTC; CDR3: CASSRRRDSETYNEQFF
size: few; D: -; J: TRBJ1-5; V: TRBV6-5; DNA: TGTGCCAGCAGTTACTCCGGTAGATATCAGCCCCAGCATTTT; CDR3: CASSYSGRYQPQHF
size: -; D: TRBD1; J: TRBJ1-2; V: TRBV7-2; DNA: TGTGCCAGCAGCTTACTCATGGACAGGACGGTTCACTATGGCTACACCTTC; CDR3: CASSLLMDRTVHYGYTF
size: once; D: -; J: TRBJ1-1; V: TRBV5-1; DNA: TGCGCCAGCAGCTTACAGGGTCTTAGGTACACTGAAGCTTTCTTT; CDR3: CASSLQGLRYTEAFF
size: -; D: -; J: TRBJ2-2; V: TRBV18; DNA: TGTGCCAGCTCACCACCGCGGTCGAACACCGGGGAGCTGTTTTTT; CDR3: CASSPPRSNTGELFF
size: -; D: -; J: TRBJ2-3; V: TRBV5-6; DNA: TGTGCCAGCAGCTCACAGGGATGGGGAGATACGCAGTATTTT; CDR3: CASSSQGWGDTQYF
size: -; D: -; J: TRBJ1-2; V: TRBV29-1; DNA: TGCAGCGTTGAAGCCGAGATAGGGACTTGGAACACCTTC; CDR3: CSVEAEIGTWNTF
size: -; D: -; J: TRBJ1-1; V: TRBV19; DNA: TGTGCCAGTAGCCGGTTGGACACTGAAGCTTTCTTT; CDR3: CASSRLDTEAFF
size: -; D: -; J: TRBJ2-5; V: TRBV27; DNA: TGTGCCAGCAGTTCTCCCGGCGGGGCGACCCAGTACTTC; CDR3: CASSSPGGATQYF
size: -; D: TRBD1; J: TRBJ2-2; V: TRBV5-1; DNA: TGCGCCAGCAGCTTGGGAAGGGGGACAGTGAACACCGGGGAGCTGTTTTTT; CDR3: CASSLGRGTVNTGELFF
size: few; D: TRBD2; J: TRBJ2-5; V: TRBV3-1/TRBV3-2; DNA: TGTGCCAGCACCCGTTACGGGACTAGCGGCGAAGAGACCCAGTACTTC; CDR3: CASTRYGTSGEETQYF
size: -; D: TRBD2; J: TRBJ2-1; V: TRBV7-2; DNA: TGTGCCAGCAGCCCATCCCGGACTAGCCTGGGTGAGCAGTTCTTC; CDR3: CASSPSRTSLGEQFF
size: -; D: TRBD1; J: TRBJ2-3; V: TRBV6-5; DNA: TGTGCCAGCAGTTACCGGTGGCAGGGGGCGGAAGATACGCAGTATTTT; CDR3: CASSYRWQGAEDTQYF
size: -; D: TRBD2; J: TRBJ2-2; V: TRBV29-1; DNA: TGCAGCGGTGCGGGAGGAGCCGGGGAGCTGTTTTTT; CDR3: CSGAGGAGELFF
size: -; D: -; J: TRBJ1-2; V: TRBV4-3; DNA: TGCGCCAGCAGCCAAGATACGAGTTTAGGAGGCTACACCTTC; CDR3: CASSQDTSLGGYTF
size: once; D: TRBD2; J: TRBJ2-5; V: TRBV5-4; DNA: TGTGCCAGCAGCCCCGGACTAGCGGGGGTTCAAGAGACCCAGTACTTC; CDR3: CASSPGLAGVQETQYF
size: -; D: TRBD2; J: TRBJ2-3; V: TRBV11-3; DNA: TGTGCCAGCAGCTTAGGGCCTAGCGGGAGCTTGGAAGATACGCAGTATTTT; CDR3: CASSLGPSGSLEDTQYF
size: -; D: -; J: TRBJ1-1; V: TRBV28; DNA: TGTGCCAGCAGTTCCCGACAGCTGTACACTGAAGCTTTCTTT; CDR3: CASSSRQLYTEAFF
size: -; D: -; J: TRBJ2-7; V: TRBV5-6; DNA: TGTGCCAGCCCTTTCAGCGAGCAGTACTTC; CDR3: CASPFSEQYF
size: -; D: TRBD2; J: TRBJ2-2; V: TRBV11-3; DNA: TGTGCCACAACGCCGGGAGGGTTGACCGGGGAGCTGTTTTTT; CDR3: CATTPGGLTGELFF
size: -; D: TRBD1; J: TRBJ1-2; V: TRBV28; DNA: TGTGCCAGCAGCCCAGGGGACAGGGGATTTAGTGGCTACACCTTC; CDR3: CASSPGDRGFSGYTF
size: -; D: TRBD2; J: TRBJ2-1; V: TRBV4-1; DNA: TGCGCCAGCAGCGACGGACTAGCGGGAGGCTACAATGAGCAGTTCTTC; CDR3: CASSDGLAGGYNEQFF
size: -; D: TRBD1; J: TRBJ1-1; V: TRBV3-1/TRBV3-2; DNA: TGTGCCAGCAGCCCTGACGGACAGGGTCGCGGAGCTTTCTTT; CDR3: CASSPDGQGRGAFF